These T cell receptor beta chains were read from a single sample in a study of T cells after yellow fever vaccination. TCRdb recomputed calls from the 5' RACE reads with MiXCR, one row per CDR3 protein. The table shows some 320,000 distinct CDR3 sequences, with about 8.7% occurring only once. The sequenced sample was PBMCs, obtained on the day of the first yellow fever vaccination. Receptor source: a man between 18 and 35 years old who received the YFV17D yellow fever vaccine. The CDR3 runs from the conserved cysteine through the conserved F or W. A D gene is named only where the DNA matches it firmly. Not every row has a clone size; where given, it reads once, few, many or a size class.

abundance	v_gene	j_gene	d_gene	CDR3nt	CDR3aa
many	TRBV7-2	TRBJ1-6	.	TGTGCCAGCAGCCCCAGGCAGGGTTCGAGTTCACCCCTCCACTTT	CASSPRQGSSSPLHF
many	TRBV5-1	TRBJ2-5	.	TGCGCCAGCAGCCCGGAAGCGGGCCATGTGGGGGAGACCCAGTACTTC	CASSPEAGHVGETQYF
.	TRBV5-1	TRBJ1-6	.	TGCGCCAGCAGCTTGGATGGAGCTACCTATAATTCACCCCTCCACTTT	CASSLDGATYNSPLHF
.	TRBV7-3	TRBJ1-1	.	TGTGCCAGCAGCTTAATGGGTGGAAAAGCTTTCTTT	CASSLMGGKAFF
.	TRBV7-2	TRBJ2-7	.	TGTGCCAGCAGTTACGGGGGTACATCCTACGAGCAGTACTTC	CASSYGGTSYEQYF
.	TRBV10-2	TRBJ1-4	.	TGCGCCAACAGTGAGGGACCAACTAATGAAAAACTGTTTTTT	CANSEGPTNEKLFF
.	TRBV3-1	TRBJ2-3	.	TGTGCCAGCAGCCACGAGCTAGTGACAGATACGCAGTATTTT	CASSHELVTDTQYF
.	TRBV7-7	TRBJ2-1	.	TGTGCCAGCAGCCCTAGTAGCGGCTACAATGAGCAGTTCTTC	CASSPSSGYNEQFF
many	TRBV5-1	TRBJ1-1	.	TGCGCCAGCAGCTTTAAAGGGGACACTGAAGCTTTCTTT	CASSFKGDTEAFF
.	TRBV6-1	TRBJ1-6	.	TGTGCCAGCAGTGAAGTTGACAAAATTTATTCACCCCTCCACTTT	CASSEVDKIYSPLHF
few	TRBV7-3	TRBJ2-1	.	TGTGCCAGCAGCCACCGCCCAGGACAATCCTACAATGAGCAGTTCTTC	CASSHRPGQSYNEQFF
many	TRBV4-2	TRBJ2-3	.	TGTGCCAGCAGCCGCAGAGGGTTGAGCTCAGATACGCAGTATTTT	CASSRRGLSSDTQYF
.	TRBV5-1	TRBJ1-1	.	TGCGCCAGCAGCTTTGGGGGGGAGGCGGCTGAAGCTTTCTTT	CASSFGGEAAEAFF
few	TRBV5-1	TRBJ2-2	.	TGCGCCAGCAGCTTGGTCCGGGGCCCCACCGGGGAGCTGTTTTTT	CASSLVRGPTGELFF
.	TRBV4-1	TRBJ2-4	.	TGCGCCAGCAGCCAAGTGGGGGGGGCATTAAATTTTCACATTCAGTACTTC	CASSQVGGALNFHIQYF
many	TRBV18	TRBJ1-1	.	TGTGCCAGCTCACCGGTAGGGACTGAAGCTTTCTTT	CASSPVGTEAFF
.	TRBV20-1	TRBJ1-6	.	TGCAGTGTTCTTCCTGGAGGGGCGCCTCAAAATTCACCCCTCCACTTT	CSVLPGGAPQNSPLHF
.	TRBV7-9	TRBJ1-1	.	TGTGCCAGCAGCTTAGGTTGGGGGGACACTGAAGCTTTCTTT	CASSLGWGDTEAFF
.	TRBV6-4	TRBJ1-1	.	TGTGCCAGCAGGACCGGGACACTCCCCGATTACGCTGAAGCTTTCTTT	CASRTGTLPDYAEAFF
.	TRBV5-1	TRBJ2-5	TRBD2	TGCGCCAGCAGCTTAGGACTAGCGGGGGCTGAGATGGAGACCCAGTACTTC	CASSLGLAGAEMETQYF
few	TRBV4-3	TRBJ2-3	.	TGCGCCAGCAGCCGCGGGGGCGCCACAGATACGCAGTATTTT	CASSRGGATDTQYF
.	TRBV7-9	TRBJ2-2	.	TGTGCCAGCAGTCTGTTCTCCGGGGAGCTGTTTTTT	CASSLFSGELFF
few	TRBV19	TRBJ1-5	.	TGTGCCAGTAGTATAGATGGGTACAATCAGCCCCAGCATTTT	CASSIDGYNQPQHF
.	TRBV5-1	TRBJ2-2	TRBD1	TGCGCCAGCAGCGATCTACAGGGGGCCGGGGAGCTGTTTTTT	CASSDLQGAGELFF
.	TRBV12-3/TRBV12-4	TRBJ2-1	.	TGTGCCAGCAGCCTAAGCGCCTACAATGAGCAGTTCTTC	CASSLSAYNEQFF
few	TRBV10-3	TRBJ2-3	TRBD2	TGTGCCATCAGTGAGTCTAGCGGGGGGGCAGATACGCAGTATTTT	CAISESSGGADTQYF
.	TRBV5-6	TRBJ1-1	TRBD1	TGTGCCAGCAGCTCGCTCTCCCGGCCGACAGGGCGGACTGAAGCTTTCTTT	CASSSLSRPTGRTEAFF
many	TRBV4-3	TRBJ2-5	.	TGCGCCAGCAGCCAAGGACGGGGCGAGACCCAGTACTTC	CASSQGRGETQYF
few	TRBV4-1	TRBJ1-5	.	TGCGCCAGCAGCCAAGTGAAGTACGGGACACCCGATCAGCCCCAGCATTTT	CASSQVKYGTPDQPQHF
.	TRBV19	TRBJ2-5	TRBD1	TGTGCCAGTCTCGACAGGGGGCGTGGAGAGACCCAGTACTTC	CASLDRGRGETQYF
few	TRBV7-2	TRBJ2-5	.	TGTGCCAGCAGCTGGAGGGTGGGAGAGACCCAGTACTTC	CASSWRVGETQYF
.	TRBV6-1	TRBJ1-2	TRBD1	TGTGTCGTAACCGGGACAGGGGGCCGTCGCTACACCTTC	CVVTGTGGRRYTF
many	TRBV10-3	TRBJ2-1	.	TGTGCCATCAGTGAGTGGGAGAGTACCCCTGAGCAGTTCTTC	CAISEWESTPEQFF
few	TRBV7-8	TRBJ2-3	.	TGTGCCAGCAGGGGGGTCTCTAGCACAGATACGCAGTATTTT	CASRGVSSTDTQYF
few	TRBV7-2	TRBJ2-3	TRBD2	TGTGCCAGCAGAAAAGGCCTAGCGGGGGGATGGGGGCAGTATTTT	CASRKGLAGGWGQYF
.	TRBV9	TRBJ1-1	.	TGTGCCAGCAGCGGTGGGGGTCTGGCCATGAACACTGAAGCTTTCTTT	CASSGGGLAMNTEAFF
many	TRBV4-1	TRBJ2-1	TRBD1	TGCGCCAGCAGCCTGCGGACAGGGTTGGTCGATGAGCAGTTCTTC	CASSLRTGLVDEQFF
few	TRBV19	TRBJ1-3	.	TGTGCCAGTAGTCGCACTCCAGGGTTCGGAAACACCATATATTTT	CASSRTPGFGNTIYF
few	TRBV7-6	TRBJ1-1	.	TGTGCCAGCAGCCCGACAGTCATGAACACTGAAGCTTTCTTT	CASSPTVMNTEAFF
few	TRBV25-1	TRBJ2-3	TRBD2	TGTGCCAGCGTGGGACTAGGAATAGATACGCAGTATTTT	CASVGLGIDTQYF
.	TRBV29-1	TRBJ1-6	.	TGCAGCGTTGGTGGAAGGGGGGTAGATTCACCCCTCCACTTT	CSVGGRGVDSPLHF
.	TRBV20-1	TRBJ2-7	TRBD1	TGCAGTGCTCACGGGGGGGACAGGGGGACCTACGAGCAGTACTTC	CSAHGGDRGTYEQYF
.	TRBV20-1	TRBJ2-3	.	TGCAGTGCTAGACAGGGGAAATATACGCAGTATTTT	CSARQGKYTQYF
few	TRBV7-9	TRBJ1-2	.	TGTGCCAGCAGCTTACCGCAGGGGCGCATCTATGGCTACACCTTC	CASSLPQGRIYGYTF
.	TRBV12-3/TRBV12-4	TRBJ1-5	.	TGTGCCAGCAGTCCAGGGACACAGAATCAGCCCCAGCATTTT	CASSPGTQNQPQHF